Below are 20 T cell receptor beta chains sequenced from a single sample in a study of vaccination and CD4 T cells after COVID-19. The treatment here: roughly 11-day PBMC culture with coronavirus spike peptide pools or control peptides (ViraFEST assay). These TCRs are of unknown antigen specificity. The Oncomine TCR Beta short-read assay sequenced DNA from cultured CD4+ T cells. MiXCR was run by TCRdb on the PCR reads, yielding one entry per CDR3 protein. The data show roughly 8,500 distinct CDR3 sequences, with roughly 46% seen just once and approximately 40% held by the top ten. The sample comprised CD4+ T cells from blood, cultured in vitro. Source of these receptors: a human donor who had recovered from COVID-19.

This chain connects TRBV11-3 to TRBJ2-1; D may be TRBD2 (5 bases). CDR3 length: 16 residues. Germline CDR1 SGHNT, CDR2 YENEEA. The germline V and J ends were trimmed by 1 base and 10 bases, with 20 bases remaining between them. The CDR3 loop is CASSLADRVAGGEQFF. The CDR3 region has the DNA TGTGCCAGCAGCTTAGCGGATCGAGTGGCAGGCGGGGAGCAGTTCTTC. The full variable domain, its missing parts supplied by reference TRBV11-3 and TRBJ2-1, is EAGVVQSPRYKIIEKKQPVAFWCNPISGHNTLYWYLQNLGQGPELLIRYENEEAVDDSQLPKDRFSAERLKGVDSTLKIQPAELGDSAVYLCASSLADRVAGGEQFFGPGTRLTVL.

This chain uses TRBV6-2 or TRBV6-3 with TRBJ1-2; TRBD1 agrees at 7 bases. This CDR3 has 18 residues. CDR1 is MNHEY and CDR2 is SVGEGT in the germline V gene. The J segment lost 4 bases and the V segment lost 5 bases, leaving 19 bases of the junction unmatched. The CDR3 bases are TGTGCCAGCAGTCCGACAGGGCGGGGAGCCCACGACGGCTATGGCTACACCTTC. Its protein is CASSPTGRGAHDGYGYTF.

The CDR3 region is CASRGLRLAGTDTQYF. The CDR3 nucleotides are TGTGCCAGCAGAGGCCTGAGGCTAGCGGGCACAGATACGCAGTATTTT. The chain joins TRBV28 to TRBJ2-3, with TRBD2 identical over 7 bases. The CDR3 is 16 residues long. With 6 bases clipped from V and 1 base from J, the junction kept 10 bases outside the gene matches. Germline values: CDR1 MDHEN, CDR2 SYDVKM.

This clonotype occurred a few times. The rearrangement uses TRBV20-1 and TRBJ2-3; TRBD2 aligns across 12 bases. J lost 2 bases, V lost 6 bases, and 3 bases had no gene match. Looked up from germline, CDR1 is DFQATT and CDR2 is SNEGSKA (reference sequence). The CDR3 loop spans 14 amino acids. In DNA form, the CDR3 reads TGCAGTGCCAGGACTAGCGGGGTCACAGATACGCAGTATTTT. It is translated as CSARTSGVTDTQYF.

The V and J genes are TRBV7-2 and TRBJ2-7; D might be TRBD1 or TRBD2, each matching 6 bases. The CDR3 has 13 amino acids. V was clipped by 5 bases and J by 6 bases, with 14 bases between them. Germline V gives CDR1 SGHTA, CDR2 FQGNSA. As DNA, the CDR3 is TGTGCCAGCAGCCGTTGGGGGGCTGGCGAGCAGTACTTC. The encoded protein is CASSRWGAGEQYF. Drawing the rest from reference TRBV7-2 and TRBJ2-7, the complete variable domain is GAGVSQSPSNKVTEKGKDVELRCDPISGHTALYWYRQSLGQGLEFLIYFQGNSAPDKSGLPSDRFSAERTGGSVSTLTIQRTQQEDSAVYLCASSRWGAGEQYFGPGTRLTVT.

CDR3 amino acids: CSVWDRVNSPLHF. In DNA, the CDR3 is TGCAGTGTCTGGGACAGGGTCAATTCACCCCTCCACTTT. The chain recombines TRBV20-1 with TRBJ1-6; 9 positions match TRBD1. The CDR3 extends over 13 amino acids. Germline CDR1 reads DFQATT; CDR2 reads SNEGSKA (reference sequence). V gave up 7 bases and J gave up 7 bases; unmatched junction bases: 5.

The chain recombines TRBV12-3 or TRBV12-4 with TRBJ2-3, with 8 nucleotides matching TRBD2. CDR3 size: 13 residues. The J segment lost 1 base and the V segment lost 7 bases, leaving 1 base of the junction unmatched. As DNA, the CDR3 is TGTGCCAGCATACTAGCGGGCACAGATACGCAGTATTTT. Translating it yields CASILAGTDTQYF.

The chain carries TRBV2 and TRBJ2-7, with D tentatively TRBD2 (6 bases). From germline, CDR1 is SNHLY and CDR2 FYNNEI. The CDR3 covers 13 residues. Trimming removed 3 bases from V and 3 bases from J, with 9 bases in between. CDR3 loop: CASSDPGLYEQYF. The CDR3 DNA reads as TGTGCCAGCAGTGATCCGGGACTCTACGAGCAGTACTTC.

V and J are TRBV19 and TRBJ2-2, with 7 bases matching TRBD2. V trimming: 10 bases; J trimming: 3 bases; junction bases outside the gene matches: 5. This CDR3 has 13 residues. Germline loops: CDR1 LNHDA, CDR2 SQIVND (reference sequence). CDR3 region: CANGGGDTGELFF. The CDR3 coding sequence is TGTGCCAATGGGGGAGGGGACACCGGGGAGCTGTTTTTT.

The rearrangement joins TRBV2 to TRBJ1-3; D uncertain. V gave up 7 bases and J gave up 6 bases, with 13 bases separating them. The CDR3 runs 13 residues. Germline assignment: CDR1 SNHLY and CDR2 FYNNEI. CDR3 in amino acids: CASILNVENTIYF. CDR3 sequence (DNA): TGTGCCAGCATTCTGAACGTGGAAAACACCATATATTTT. Based on the CDR3 plus reference TRBV2 and TRBJ1-3, the full variable domain is EPEVTQTPSHQVTQMGQEVILRCVPISNHLYFYWYRQILGQKVEFLVSFYNNEISEKSEIFDDQFSVERPDGSNFTLKIRSTKLEDSAMYFCASILNVENTIYFGEGSWLTVV.

The genes are TRBV11-2 and TRBJ2-7; D possibly corresponds to TRBD2 (5 bases). The germline gives CDR1 SGHAT, CDR2 FQNNGV. Trimming cost V 6 bases and J 2 bases, with 17 bases left between them. This CDR3 region has 15 residues. The DNA of the CDR3 is TGTGCCAGCAGTAGAACTAGTCTCTCCGCCTACGAGCAGTACTTC. Its protein product is CASSRTSLSAYEQYF. Based on the CDR3 plus reference TRBV11-2 and TRBJ2-7, the full variable domain is EAGVAQSPRYKIIEKRQSVAFWCNPISGHATLYWYQQILGQGPKLLIQFQNNGVVDDSQLPKDRFSAERLKGVDSTLKIQPAKLEDSAVYLCASSRTSLSAYEQYFGPGTRLTVT.

The V call is TRBV6-1, the J call TRBJ2-2, with 14 bases fitting TRBD2. Germline CDR1 reads MNHNS; CDR2 reads SASEGT. Trimming took 7 bases from V and 7 from J; bases not matched to a gene: 11. The CDR3 has 17 residues. The CDR3 loop is CASNRLAGGPLVGELFF. CDR3 sequence (DNA): TGTGCCAGCAATCGACTAGCGGGAGGGCCTCTCGTCGGGGAGCTGTTTTTT.

V and J are TRBV24-1 and TRBJ2-3, with TRBD1 matching 9 bases. Trimming cost V 3 bases and J 2 bases; bases outside gene matches: 11. The CDR3 consists of 18 residues. In germline, CDR1 is KGHDR, CDR2 SFDVKD. CDR3 protein: CATSDRRSGTGNTDTQYF. The DNA for the CDR3 is TGTGCCACCAGTGATCGGCGCTCGGGGACAGGGAACACAGATACGCAGTATTTT.

A note on this clonotype: This may be a read error, as it is one base from a much larger clone. The rearrangement uses TRBV7-2 and TRBJ2-1; D perhaps matches TRBD2 (5 bases). This CDR3 has 16 amino acids. V dropped 3 bases and J dropped 0 bases, with 12 bases sitting between them. Germline V gene data show CDR1 as SGHTA and CDR2 as FQGNSA. The DNA for the CDR3 is TGTGCCAGCAGCTTTTGGAGGAAGGTCTCCTACAATGAGCAGTTCTTC. The encoded protein is CASSFWRKVSYNEQFF.

This clonotype was observed a few times. V is TRBV10-3 and J is TRBJ1-2, with a possible D match to TRBD1 (6 bases). The germline V gene encodes CDR1 ENHRY and CDR2 SYGVKD. Trimming removed 8 bases at V and 4 bases at J, with 14 bases between. The CDR3 contains 13 residues. The CDR3 here is CAIYRDNAYGYTF. The CDR3 coding sequence is TGTGCCATCTACCGGGACAATGCCTATGGCTACACCTTC.

The chain employs TRBV20-1 and TRBJ2-5; 9 nucleotides match TRBD2. The CDR3 length is 15 residues. V lost 6 bases, J lost 4 bases, and 12 bases stayed unmatched. In germline, CDR1 is DFQATT, CDR2 SNEGSKA (reference sequence). In DNA, the CDR3 is TGCAGTGCCACCAAGGCAGGACTAGCGTTAGAGACCCAGTACTTC. This gives the protein CSATKAGLALETQYF.

This clonotype was found a few times. The J gene is TRBJ1-6, the V gene TRBV30; D is possibly TRBD1 (5 bases). Looked up from germline, CDR1 is GTSNPN and CDR2 is SVGIG (reference sequence). The CDR3 has 13 residues. V was shortened by 0 bases and J by 9 bases, with 9 bases between the two germline ends. CDR3 coding DNA: TGTGCCTGGAGTGTAGGGGTCGGTTCACCCCTCCACTTT. Protein sequence: CAWSVGVGSPLHF. Complete variable domain (other parts from reference TRBV30 and TRBJ1-6): SQTIHQWPATLVQPVGSPLSLECTVEGTSNPNLYWYRQAAGRGLQLLFYSVGIGQISSEVPQNLSASRPQDRQFILSSKKLLLSDSGFYLCAWSVGVGSPLHFGNGTRLTVT.

This clonotype was seen a handful of times. For the CDR3, the DNA is TGTGCCAGCAGCTTACGACAAGGGGGAGGCTATGGCTACACCTTC. Its protein is CASSLRQGGGYGYTF. The rearrangement joins TRBV6-1 to TRBJ1-2; weak D call: TRBD1 (6 bases). The CDR3 spans 15 residues. Trimming cost V 6 bases and J 4 bases, with 18 bases left between them. The germline V gene encodes CDR1 MNHNS and CDR2 SASEGT.

This clonotype was seen only a few times. The V call is TRBV20-1, the J call TRBJ1-2; 8 bases are shared with TRBD1. Germline loops: CDR1 DFQATT, CDR2 SNEGSKA (reference sequence). After removal of 6 bases from V and 4 bases from J, the junction contained 10 bases not matched to a gene. The CDR3 is 14 amino acids. CDR3 amino acids: CSADPGQGAYGYTF. Here the CDR3 DNA reads TGCAGTGCGGATCCCGGACAGGGCGCCTATGGCTACACCTTC.

The genes are TRBV18 and TRBJ1-1; no clear D gene. The germline CDR1 and CDR2 sequences are KGHSH and LQKENI. Between the trimmed V and J ends, which lost 10 bases and 0 bases, there was a span of 12 bases. This CDR3 spans 13 amino acids. CDR3 sequence: CATESGLNTEAFF. Here the CDR3 DNA reads TGTGCCACCGAGAGCGGGTTGAACACTGAAGCTTTCTTT.